This T cell receptor (beta chain) was sequenced in a study of blood T cell repertoires in COVID-19. In the authors' workflow: Estimation of nucleated cell counts was performed using reference gene primer amplification. Repertoires were generated with immunoSEQ multiplex PCR, while TCRdb's copy carries only in-frame clones and drops some. Clone size and the V and J calls come from that table; the DNA yielded D and trimming. In the table there are 140,000 to 150,000 clones, 80% to 90% of which are singletons. This clone was counted a single time. This CDR3 spans 16 amino acids. Germline CDR1 SGHAT, CDR2 FQNNGV. V shed 5 bases and J 0 bases; nucleotides not matched to a gene: 9.

Sequencing input: peripheral blood. The gene calls are TRBV11-2 and TRBJ1-2; the match to TRBD1 covers 7 bases. This sequence originates from a man aged 55-75 years with active or convalescent COVID-19. The CDR3 loop is CASSRLTGDANYGYTF. In DNA form, the CDR3 reads TGTGCCAGCAGCCGACTAACAGGGGACGCTAACTATGGCTACACCTTC.